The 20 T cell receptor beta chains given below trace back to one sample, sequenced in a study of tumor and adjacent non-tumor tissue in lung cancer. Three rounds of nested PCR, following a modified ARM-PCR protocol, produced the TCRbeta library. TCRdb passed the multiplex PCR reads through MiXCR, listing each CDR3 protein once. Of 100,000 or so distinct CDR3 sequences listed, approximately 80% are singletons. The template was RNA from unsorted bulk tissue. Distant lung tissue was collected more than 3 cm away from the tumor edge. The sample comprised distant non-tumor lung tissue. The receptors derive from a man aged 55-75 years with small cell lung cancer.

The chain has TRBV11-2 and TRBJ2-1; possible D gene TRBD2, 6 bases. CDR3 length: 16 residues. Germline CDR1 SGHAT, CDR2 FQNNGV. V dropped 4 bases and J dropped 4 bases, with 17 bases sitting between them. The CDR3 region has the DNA TGTGCCAGCAGCTCAATCTGGAGGGACTCTTACAATGAGCAGTTCTTC. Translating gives CASSSIWRDSYNEQFF.

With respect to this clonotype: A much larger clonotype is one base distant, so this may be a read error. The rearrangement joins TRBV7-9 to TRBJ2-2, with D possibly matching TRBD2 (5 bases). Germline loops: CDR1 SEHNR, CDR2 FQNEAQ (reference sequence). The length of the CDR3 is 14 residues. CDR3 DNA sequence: TGTGCCAGCAGCCCGGACTCGAACATCGGGGAGCTGTTTTTT. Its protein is CASSPDSNIGELFF.

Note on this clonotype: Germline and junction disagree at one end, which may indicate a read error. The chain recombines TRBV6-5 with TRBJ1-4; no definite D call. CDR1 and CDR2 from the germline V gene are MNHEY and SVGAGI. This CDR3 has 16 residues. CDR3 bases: TGTGTCAGCACCATCAAGAATTCAACAACTAATGAAAAACTGTTTTTT. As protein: CVSTIKNSTTNEKLFF.

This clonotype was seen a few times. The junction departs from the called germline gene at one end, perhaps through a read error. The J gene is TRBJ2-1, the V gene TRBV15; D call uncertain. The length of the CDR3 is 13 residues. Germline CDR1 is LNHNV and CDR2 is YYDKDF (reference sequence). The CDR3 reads CATSSVSYNKQFF. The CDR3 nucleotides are TGTGCCACCAGCAGCGTATCCTACAATAAGCAGTTCTTC.

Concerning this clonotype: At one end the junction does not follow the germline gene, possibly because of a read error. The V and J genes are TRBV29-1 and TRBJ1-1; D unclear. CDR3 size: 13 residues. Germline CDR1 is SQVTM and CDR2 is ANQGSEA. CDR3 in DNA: TGTAGCGTCAAAGAACAGTTGAACAGTGAAGCTTTCTTT. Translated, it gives CSVKEQLNSEAFF.

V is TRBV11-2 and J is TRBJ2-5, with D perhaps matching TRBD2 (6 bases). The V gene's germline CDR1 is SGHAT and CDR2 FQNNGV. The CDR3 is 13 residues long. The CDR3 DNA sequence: TGTACCGGCAGCAGTGGGCTCGGGGAGGCCCAGTACTTC. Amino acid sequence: CTGSSGLGEAQYF.

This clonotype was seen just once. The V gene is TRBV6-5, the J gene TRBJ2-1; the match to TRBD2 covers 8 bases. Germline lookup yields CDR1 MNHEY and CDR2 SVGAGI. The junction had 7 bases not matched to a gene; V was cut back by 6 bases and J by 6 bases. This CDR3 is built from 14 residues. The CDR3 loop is CASRRLACPNEQFF. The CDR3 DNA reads TGTGCCAGCAGACGACTAGCGTGCCCCAATGAGCAGTTCTTC.

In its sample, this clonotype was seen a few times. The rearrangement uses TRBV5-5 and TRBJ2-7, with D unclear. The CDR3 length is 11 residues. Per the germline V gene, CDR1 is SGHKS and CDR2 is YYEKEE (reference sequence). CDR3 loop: CANSLSHEQYV. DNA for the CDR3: TGTGCCAACAGCTTGTCCCACGAGCAGTATGTC.

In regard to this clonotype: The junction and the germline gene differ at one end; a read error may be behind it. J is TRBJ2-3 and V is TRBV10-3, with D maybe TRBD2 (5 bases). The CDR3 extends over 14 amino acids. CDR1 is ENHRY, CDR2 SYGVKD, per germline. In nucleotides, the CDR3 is TGCGCCATCGGAGAGGGAGTAGACACAGATACGCAGTATTTT. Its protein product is CAIGEGVDTDTQYF.

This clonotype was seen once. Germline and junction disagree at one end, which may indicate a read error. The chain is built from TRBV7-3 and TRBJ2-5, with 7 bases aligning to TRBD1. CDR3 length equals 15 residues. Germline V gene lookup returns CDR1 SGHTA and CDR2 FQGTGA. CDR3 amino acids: CARSLLRGRDETLYF. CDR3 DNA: TGTGCCAGGAGCCTCCTGAGGGGGCGCGACGAGACCCTGTACTTC.

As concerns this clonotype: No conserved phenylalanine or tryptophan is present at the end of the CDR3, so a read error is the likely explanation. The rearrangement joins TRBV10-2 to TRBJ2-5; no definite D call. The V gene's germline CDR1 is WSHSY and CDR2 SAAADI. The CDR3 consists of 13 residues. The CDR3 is CARSDFVGETQYS. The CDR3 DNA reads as TGCGCCAGAAGTGATTTCGTGGGAGAGACCCAGTACTCC.

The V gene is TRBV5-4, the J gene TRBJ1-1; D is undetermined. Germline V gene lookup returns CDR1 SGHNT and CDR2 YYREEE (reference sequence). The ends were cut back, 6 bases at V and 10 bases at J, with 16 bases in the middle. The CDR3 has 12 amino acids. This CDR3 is CASNLWAERAFF. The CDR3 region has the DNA TGTGCCAGCAACTTATGGGCAGAAAGAGCTTTCTTT. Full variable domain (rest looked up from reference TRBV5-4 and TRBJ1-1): ETGVTQSPTHLIKTRGQQVTLRCSSQSGHNTVSWYQQALGQGPQFIFQYYREEENGRGNFPPRFSGLQFPNYSSELNVNALELDDSALYLCASNLWAERAFFGQGTRLTVV.

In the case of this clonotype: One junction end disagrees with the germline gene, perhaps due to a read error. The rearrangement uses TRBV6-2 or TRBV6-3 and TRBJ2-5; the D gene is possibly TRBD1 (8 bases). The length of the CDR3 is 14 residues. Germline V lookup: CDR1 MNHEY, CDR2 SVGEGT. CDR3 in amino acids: CVSKNRGGVETHYF. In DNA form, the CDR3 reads TGTGTCAGCAAGAACAGGGGGGGGGTGGAGACCCACTACTTC.

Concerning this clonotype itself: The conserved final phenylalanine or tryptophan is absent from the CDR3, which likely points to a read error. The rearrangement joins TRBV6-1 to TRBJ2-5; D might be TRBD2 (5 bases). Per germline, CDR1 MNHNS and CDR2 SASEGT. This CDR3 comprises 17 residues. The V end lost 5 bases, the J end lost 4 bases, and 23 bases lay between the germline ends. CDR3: CASSRIRLAGEGETQYS. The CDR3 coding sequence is TGTGCCAGCAGTAGAATTCGGCTAGCCGGAGAGGGAGAGACCCAGTACTCC.

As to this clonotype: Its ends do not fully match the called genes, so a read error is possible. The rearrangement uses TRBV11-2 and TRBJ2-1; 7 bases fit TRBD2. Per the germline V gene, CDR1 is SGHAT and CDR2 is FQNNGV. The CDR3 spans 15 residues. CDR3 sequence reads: CASSLEILALNEQFF. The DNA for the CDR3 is TGTGCCAGTAGCTTGGAGATACTAGCGCTCAATGAGCAGTTCTTC. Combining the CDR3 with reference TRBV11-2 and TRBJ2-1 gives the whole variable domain EAGVAQSPRYKIIEKRQSVAFWCNPISGHATLYWYQQILGQGPKLLIQFQNNGVVDDSQLPKDRFSAERLKGVDSTLKIQPAKLEDSAVYLCASSLEILALNEQFFGPGTRLTVL.

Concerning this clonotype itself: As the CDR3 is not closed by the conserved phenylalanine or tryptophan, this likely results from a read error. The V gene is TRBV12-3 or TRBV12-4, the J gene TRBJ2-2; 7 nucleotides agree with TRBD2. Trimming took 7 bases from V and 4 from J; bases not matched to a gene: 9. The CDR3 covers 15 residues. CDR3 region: CASTLAGAPTGELFS. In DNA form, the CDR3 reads TGTGCCAGCACTTTGGCGGGAGCGCCCACCGGGGAGCTGTTTTCT.

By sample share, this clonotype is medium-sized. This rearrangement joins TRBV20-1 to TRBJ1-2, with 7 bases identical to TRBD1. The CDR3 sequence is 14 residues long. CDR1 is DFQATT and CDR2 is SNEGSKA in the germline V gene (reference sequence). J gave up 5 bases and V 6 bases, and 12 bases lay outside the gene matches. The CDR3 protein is CSAPRRDREYGYTF. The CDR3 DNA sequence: TGCAGTGCACCTAGGAGGGACAGAGAGTATGGCTACACCTTC.

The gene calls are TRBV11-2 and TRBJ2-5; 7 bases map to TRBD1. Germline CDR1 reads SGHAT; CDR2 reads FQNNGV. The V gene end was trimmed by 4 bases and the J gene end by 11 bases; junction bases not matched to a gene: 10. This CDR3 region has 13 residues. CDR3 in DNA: TGTGCCAGCAGCTCTACAGGGGATAATGAGCAGTACTTC. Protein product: CASSSTGDNEQYF.

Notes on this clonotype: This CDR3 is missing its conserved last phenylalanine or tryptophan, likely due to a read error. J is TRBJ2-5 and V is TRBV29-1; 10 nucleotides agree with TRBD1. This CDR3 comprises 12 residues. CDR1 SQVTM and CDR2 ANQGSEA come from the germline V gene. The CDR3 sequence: CRVTGTGDTQYS. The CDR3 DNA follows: TGCAGGGTAACCGGGACAGGGGATACCCAGTACTCC.

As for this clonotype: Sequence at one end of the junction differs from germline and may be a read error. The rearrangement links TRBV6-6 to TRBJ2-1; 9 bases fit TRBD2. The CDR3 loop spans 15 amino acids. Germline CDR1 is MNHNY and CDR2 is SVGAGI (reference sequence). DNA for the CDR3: TGTGCCAGCACCAGAATAGCGGGAGATTCAAATGAACAGTTCTTC. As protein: CASTRIAGDSNEQFF.